Listed below are T cell receptor beta chains from one sample, sequenced in a study of blood T cell repertoires in COVID-19. TCRdb keeps only in-frame clones here, not all; method: immunoSEQ multiplex PCR. The sample lists around 140,000 clones; roughly 80% were seen once. Sequencing was done on a sample of peripheral blood. These receptors were taken from a man in his 60s with acute or convalescent COVID-19. Each CDR3 is given with its conserved first and last residue. The D gene is left open where the match is weak. Where a row states a size, it is once, few, many or the class of an expanded clone; other rows omit it.

abundance: NA; v_gene: TRBV5-6; j_gene: TRBJ1-2; d_gene: TRBD1; len: 14; CDR3nt: TGTGCCAGCCTCTCCGGACAGGCCAGCGGTGGCTACACCTTC; CDR3aa: CASLSGQASGGYTF
abundance: NA; v_gene: TRBV27; j_gene: TRBJ2-2; d_gene: TRBD1; len: 16; CDR3nt: TGTGCCAGCAGTTTGCTAGGGGGCTCGAACACCGGGGAGCTGTTTTTT; CDR3aa: CASSLLGGSNTGELFF
abundance: NA; v_gene: TRBV3-1/TRBV3-2; j_gene: TRBJ2-7; d_gene: NA; len: 13; CDR3nt: TGTGCCAGCAGGCCAGGAACGGCCTACGAGCAGTACTTC; CDR3aa: CASRPGTAYEQYF
abundance: NA; v_gene: TRBV28; j_gene: TRBJ1-5; d_gene: NA; len: 15; CDR3nt: TGTGCCAGCAGTTTGGTGAGAGGGAGCAATCAGCCCCAGCATTTT; CDR3aa: CASSLVRGSNQPQHF
abundance: once; v_gene: TRBV19; j_gene: TRBJ2-7; d_gene: TRBD2; len: 20; CDR3nt: TGTGCCAGTAGTATAGAACGTTCCGGGACTAGCGGGAGGATACCCTACGAGCAGTACTTC; CDR3aa: CASSIERSGTSGRIPYEQYF
abundance: NA; v_gene: TRBV19; j_gene: TRBJ1-1; d_gene: NA; len: 14; CDR3nt: TGTGCCAGTAGCCGGACATCGTCGAACACTGAAGCTTTCTTT; CDR3aa: CASSRTSSNTEAFF
abundance: NA; v_gene: TRBV30; j_gene: TRBJ2-7; d_gene: NA; len: 13; CDR3nt: TGTGCCTGGAGTGTAGGGACAAACTACGAGCAGTACTTC; CDR3aa: CAWSVGTNYEQYF
abundance: NA; v_gene: TRBV19; j_gene: TRBJ2-7; d_gene: TRBD1; len: 14; CDR3nt: TGTGCCAGTAACCTCCGGGACAGGGGTGGCGAGCAGTACTTC; CDR3aa: CASNLRDRGGEQYF
abundance: NA; v_gene: TRBV11-2; j_gene: TRBJ2-5; d_gene: NA; len: 15; CDR3nt: TGTGCCAGCAGCCTTTCAGCTGGGGGAGGAGAGACCCAGTACTTC; CDR3aa: CASSLSAGGGETQYF
abundance: NA; v_gene: TRBV10-3; j_gene: TRBJ1-1; d_gene: TRBD1; len: 18; CDR3nt: TGTGCCATCAGGGACCCATCCGACAGGGGGCGAAAGGGCACTGAAGCTTTCTTT; CDR3aa: CAIRDPSDRGRKGTEAFF
abundance: NA; v_gene: TRBV5-1; j_gene: TRBJ2-7; d_gene: NA; len: 14; CDR3nt: TGCGCCAGCAAGACCGGGACAACAACCTACGAGCAGTACTTC; CDR3aa: CASKTGTTTYEQYF
abundance: few; v_gene: TRBV4-1; j_gene: TRBJ2-3; d_gene: NA; len: 14; CDR3nt: TGCGCCAGCAGCCAAGAGGCAAGCACAGATACGCAGTATTTT; CDR3aa: CASSQEASTDTQYF
abundance: NA; v_gene: TRBV27; j_gene: TRBJ2-7; d_gene: NA; len: 15; CDR3nt: TGTGCCAGCGCGTACTCGGGACTGTTCCCCCTGGAGCAGTACTTC; CDR3aa: CASAYSGLFPLEQYF
abundance: NA; v_gene: TRBV5-1; j_gene: TRBJ1-4; d_gene: NA; len: 13; CDR3nt: TGCGCCAGCAGCCCCGCCAACCAGGAAAAACTGTTTTTT; CDR3aa: CASSPANQEKLFF
abundance: NA; v_gene: TRBV5-1; j_gene: TRBJ2-7; d_gene: TRBD1; len: 15; CDR3nt: TGCGCCAGCAGCTTGTCGCAGGGGGCGACCTACGAGCAGTACTTC; CDR3aa: CASSLSQGATYEQYF
abundance: NA; v_gene: TRBV9; j_gene: TRBJ2-5; d_gene: NA; len: 14; CDR3nt: TGTGCCAGCAGCGTAGTCTCAGGCCAAGAGACCCAGTACTTC; CDR3aa: CASSVVSGQETQYF
abundance: NA; v_gene: TRBV12-3/TRBV12-4; j_gene: TRBJ2-1; d_gene: TRBD2; len: 13; CDR3nt: TGTGCCACCAGACTAGCGGGAGGTCGAGGGCAGTTCTTC; CDR3aa: CATRLAGGRGQFF
abundance: NA; v_gene: TRBV30; j_gene: TRBJ2-2; d_gene: TRBD1; len: 13; CDR3nt: TGTGCCTGGAACAGGGGGAACACCGGGGAGCTGTTTTTT; CDR3aa: CAWNRGNTGELFF
abundance: NA; v_gene: TRBV9; j_gene: TRBJ1-6; d_gene: NA; len: 14; CDR3nt: TGTGCCAGCAGCTCCCGAGGGAGGAATTCACCCCTCCACTTT; CDR3aa: CASSSRGRNSPLHF
abundance: NA; v_gene: TRBV27; j_gene: TRBJ1-5; d_gene: TRBD1; len: 15; CDR3nt: TGTGCCAGCAGTTTAAGGACAGGGGGGAATCAGCCCCAGCATTTT; CDR3aa: CASSLRTGGNQPQHF
abundance: NA; v_gene: TRBV6-5; j_gene: TRBJ2-7; d_gene: TRBD1; len: 15; CDR3nt: TGTGCCAGCAGTTCCCCCGGACAGGGGAGGTTCGAGCAGTACTTC; CDR3aa: CASSSPGQGRFEQYF
abundance: once; v_gene: TRBV2; j_gene: TRBJ1-6; d_gene: NA; len: 15; CDR3nt: TGTGCCAGCAGTGAACTTCGGGGGAGAGAATCACCCCTCCACTTT; CDR3aa: CASSELRGRESPLHF
abundance: NA; v_gene: TRBV5-4; j_gene: TRBJ1-4; d_gene: TRBD1; len: 14; CDR3nt: TGTGCCAGCAGCTTCGGACAGGGCGGTGAAAAACTGTTTTTT; CDR3aa: CASSFGQGGEKLFF
abundance: few; v_gene: TRBV11-2; j_gene: TRBJ1-2; d_gene: NA; len: 15; CDR3nt: TGTGCCAGCAGCTTATCGGGAGGGAGTGTGGGTGGCTACACCTTC; CDR3aa: CASSLSGGSVGGYTF
abundance: few; v_gene: TRBV29-1; j_gene: TRBJ2-7; d_gene: TRBD1; len: 13; CDR3nt: TGCAGCGTCATAGGACAGGGGAACTACGAGCAGTACTTC; CDR3aa: CSVIGQGNYEQYF
abundance: NA; v_gene: TRBV1; j_gene: TRBJ2-6; d_gene: NA; len: 20; CDR3nt: TGCACCAGCAGCCAAGAGGGGAGGGACAGGGTACCAGTTGGGGCCAACGTCCTGACTTTC; CDR3aa: CTSSQEGRDRVPVGANVLTF
abundance: NA; v_gene: TRBV3-1/TRBV3-2; j_gene: TRBJ2-7; d_gene: NA; len: 16; CDR3nt: TGTGCCAGCAGCCAAGCGGGCGGGGGCCCATCCTACGAGCAGTACTTC; CDR3aa: CASSQAGGGPSYEQYF
abundance: NA; v_gene: TRBV7-2; j_gene: TRBJ1-2; d_gene: NA; len: 15; CDR3nt: TGTGCCAGCAGCCCTAGTTCGGAATGGAGCTATGGCTACACCTTC; CDR3aa: CASSPSSEWSYGYTF
abundance: NA; v_gene: TRBV12-3/TRBV12-4; j_gene: TRBJ1-2; d_gene: NA; len: 12; CDR3nt: TGTGCCAGCAGTTCGTCAGGGGATGGCTACACCTTC; CDR3aa: CASSSSGDGYTF
abundance: NA; v_gene: TRBV11-2; j_gene: TRBJ2-2; d_gene: TRBD1; len: 15; CDR3nt: TGTGCCAGCAGCCGCCGACAGGGTGACGGCGGGGAGCTGTTTTTT; CDR3aa: CASSRRQGDGGELFF
abundance: NA; v_gene: TRBV6-2/TRBV6-3; j_gene: TRBJ1-4; d_gene: NA; len: 14; CDR3nt: TGTGCCAGCAGCTCCGGGGAAACTAATGAAAAACTGTTTTTT; CDR3aa: CASSSGETNEKLFF
abundance: NA; v_gene: TRBV3-1/TRBV3-2; j_gene: TRBJ1-1; d_gene: NA; len: 14; CDR3nt: TGTGCCAGCAGCCAAGATTCAGGTGTCACTGAAGCTTTCTTT; CDR3aa: CASSQDSGVTEAFF
abundance: NA; v_gene: TRBV9; j_gene: TRBJ2-5; d_gene: NA; len: 14; CDR3nt: TGTGCCAGCAGCCGCCAGAGACAGCAAGAGACCCAGTACTTC; CDR3aa: CASSRQRQQETQYF
abundance: many; v_gene: TRBV29-1; j_gene: TRBJ2-2; d_gene: TRBD1; len: 16; CDR3nt: TGCAGCGTTGGGAGGACAGGGCGGAGTGACACCGGGGAGCTGTTTTTT; CDR3aa: CSVGRTGRSDTGELFF
abundance: NA; v_gene: TRBV9; j_gene: TRBJ1-3; d_gene: TRBD1; len: 18; CDR3nt: TGTGCCAGCAGCGTCGCCGTGGACAGGCTAACACGGGGAAACACCATATATTTT; CDR3aa: CASSVAVDRLTRGNTIYF
abundance: NA; v_gene: TRBV27; j_gene: TRBJ1-2; d_gene: TRBD1; len: 13; CDR3nt: TGTGCCAGCAGTTTTAACAGGGGTGGAGTCTACACCTTC; CDR3aa: CASSFNRGGVYTF
abundance: once; v_gene: TRBV29-1; j_gene: TRBJ2-7; d_gene: NA; len: 13; CDR3nt: TGCAGCGTTGAAATTGTAGGGGCGGACGAGCAGTACTTC; CDR3aa: CSVEIVGADEQYF
abundance: NA; v_gene: TRBV5-5; j_gene: TRBJ2-7; d_gene: NA; len: 13; CDR3nt: TGTGCCAGCACCCACAAAAACAGGGAAGAGCAGTACTTC; CDR3aa: CASTHKNREEQYF
abundance: NA; v_gene: TRBV29-1; j_gene: TRBJ1-2; d_gene: NA; len: 15; CDR3nt: TGCAGCGTCGACACTCCGGGACTCTCTAACTATGGCTACACCTTC; CDR3aa: CSVDTPGLSNYGYTF
abundance: NA; v_gene: TRBV10-3; j_gene: TRBJ2-3; d_gene: TRBD1; len: 14; CDR3nt: TGTGCCATCAGACCGGACAGGGGCACAGATACGCAGTATTTT; CDR3aa: CAIRPDRGTDTQYF
abundance: few; v_gene: TRBV18; j_gene: TRBJ1-2; d_gene: NA; len: 12; CDR3nt: TGTGCCAGCTCACAGGGAGATCGTGGCTACACCTTC; CDR3aa: CASSQGDRGYTF
abundance: NA; v_gene: TRBV10-2; j_gene: TRBJ2-7; d_gene: NA; len: 13; CDR3nt: TGCGCCAGCAGTGGGGGGCTCTCCTACGAGCAGTACTTC; CDR3aa: CASSGGLSYEQYF
abundance: NA; v_gene: TRBV6-5; j_gene: TRBJ1-6; d_gene: NA; len: 14; CDR3nt: TGTGCCACCCAAAAACTAGGGAGGCAATCACCCCTCCACTTT; CDR3aa: CATQKLGRQSPLHF
abundance: once; v_gene: TRBV27; j_gene: TRBJ2-7; d_gene: TRBD2; len: 14; CDR3nt: TGTGCCAGCAGTTTCGGGACTAGCGTGTACGAGCAGTACTTC; CDR3aa: CASSFGTSVYEQYF
abundance: NA; v_gene: TRBV5-6; j_gene: TRBJ1-1; d_gene: TRBD1; len: 14; CDR3nt: TGTGCCAGCAGCTTACAGGGGCCGCCTCCTGAAGCTTTCTTT; CDR3aa: CASSLQGPPPEAFF
abundance: NA; v_gene: TRBV30; j_gene: TRBJ2-7; d_gene: TRBD1; len: 13; CDR3nt: TGTGCCTGGAGTTCCGGGACAGGCTACGAGCAGTACTTC; CDR3aa: CAWSSGTGYEQYF
abundance: once; v_gene: TRBV3-1/TRBV3-2; j_gene: TRBJ1-1; d_gene: NA; len: 12; CDR3nt: TGTGCCAGCTCTAGCATGAACACTGAAGCTTTCTTT; CDR3aa: CASSSMNTEAFF
abundance: NA; v_gene: TRBV5-1; j_gene: TRBJ2-7; d_gene: NA; len: 14; CDR3nt: TGCGCCAGCAGCCCCCGACAGGTGTCCTACGAGCAGTACTTC; CDR3aa: CASSPRQVSYEQYF
abundance: NA; v_gene: TRBV29-1; j_gene: TRBJ1-1; d_gene: TRBD1; len: 15; CDR3nt: TGCAGCGTGAGAATTCTCGGGACAGGGGGCACTGAAGCTTTCTTT; CDR3aa: CSVRILGTGGTEAFF